The 2 T cell receptor beta chains in this list originate from one sample, sequenced in a study of tumor-infiltrating lymphocytes in primary liver carcinoma. Unsorted whole blood served as the source of blood RNA, and germline DNA was extracted as well. With a constant-region primer, TCR beta cDNA was made from approximately 520 ng of total RNA. Slightly modified ARM-PCR, run as three nested multiplex PCR rounds, produced the TCR beta libraries. Primers for the first two PCR rounds were TRBV1-TRBV30 forward primers and a C-beta reverse primer (roughly 10 cycles per round). Each CDR3 protein is one row after TCRdb ran MiXCR on the multiplex PCR reads. The data show about 320,000 distinct CDR3 sequences, about 50% seen once. The specimen was peripheral blood. These TCRs come from a young woman with primary liver carcinoma and hepatitis B virus infection.

The chain employs TRBV7-9 and TRBJ1-1, with D unclear. Trimming removed 2 bases from V and 6 bases from J, with 10 bases in between. The CDR3 extends over 13 amino acids. From germline, CDR1 is SEHNR and CDR2 FQNEAQ (reference sequence). The CDR3 reads CASSLCGLPEAFF. Written as DNA, the CDR3 is TGTGCCAGCAGCTTATGCGGGTTGCCTGAAGCTTTCTTT. The full variable domain, in which reference TRBV7-9 and TRBJ1-1 provide the parts outside the CDR3, is DTGVSQNPRHKITKRGQNVTFRCDPISEHNRLYWYRQTLGQGPEFLTYFQNEAQLEKSRLLSDRFSAERPKGSFSTLEIQRTEQGDSAMYLCASSLCGLPEAFFGQGTRLTVV.

Note on this clonotype: As the CDR3 is not closed by the conserved phenylalanine or tryptophan, this likely results from a read error. Because the CDR3's place on the DNA is in doubt, the DNA is left out and the CDR3 is given as listed by TCRdb. The V call is TRBV4-1, the J call TRBJ1-1; no check of the table's D call, TRBD1, against the DNA was made. Germline CDR1 is MGHRA and CDR2 is YSYEKL. Inclusive of both ends, the CDR3 amounts to 13 amino acids. CDR3 in amino acids: CASSQDTTGATFY.